One and the same sample provided the 16 T cell receptor beta chains below, sequenced in a study of CD8 T cells in ankylosing spondylitis. TCRdb itself ran the 5' RACE reads through MiXCR, one entry per CDR3 protein. The data hold roughly 180,000 distinct CDR3 sequences, with roughly 13% observed a single time. Sequencing was carried out using blood, either unsorted or a sorted T cell fraction (not recorded which). Receptors were obtained from a female donor with ankylosing spondylitis or in good health (not recorded which).

Only a few counts were recorded for this clonotype. The V and J genes are TRBV7-2 and TRBJ1-5; D unclear. The CDR3 has 12 amino acids. With 0 bases removed from V and 6 bases from J, the gap between germline ends came to 3 bases. Per the germline V gene, CDR1 is SGHTA and CDR2 is FQGNSA. CDR3 residues: CASSLAFQPQHF. The CDR3 nucleotides read TGTGCCAGCAGCTTAGCGTTTCAGCCCCAGCATTTT.

This clonotype was seen many times. This sequence joins TRBV11-1 and TRBJ1-1; 8 bases fit TRBD1. CDR3 size: 14 residues. CDR1 is SGHAT, CDR2 FQDESV, per germline (reference sequence). V lost 5 bases, J lost 3 bases, and 5 bases stayed unmatched. This CDR3 is CASSGTGGYTEAFF. The CDR3 coding sequence is TGTGCCAGCAGCGGCACAGGGGGTTACACTGAAGCTTTCTTT.

Note on this clonotype: Since a much larger clone is just one base distant, this may be a read error. The chain links TRBV6-2 or TRBV6-3 to TRBJ2-2; 7 bases agree with TRBD2. CDR3 length: 18 amino acids. CDR1 MNHEY and CDR2 SVGEGT come from the germline V gene. Here the CDR3 reads CAGSYASSGTMGTGELFF. The CDR3 coding sequence is TGTGCCGGCAGTTACGCGAGTTCCGGGACTATGGGCACCGGGGAGCTGTTTTTT.

This clonotype was recorded many times. The chain joins TRBV5-1 to TRBJ2-2, with no clear D. The CDR3 sequence is 13 residues long. V lost 5 bases, J lost 1 base, and 6 bases lay in between. Germline CDR1 reads SGHRS; CDR2 reads YFSETQ. The CDR3 bases are TGCGCCAGCAGACAAGGGAACACCGGGGAGCTGTTTTTT. Residues: CASRQGNTGELFF. Full variable domain (rest looked up from reference TRBV5-1 and TRBJ2-2): KAGVTQTPRYLIKTRGQQVTLSCSPISGHRSVSWYQQTPGQGLQFLFEYFSETQRNKGNFPGRFSGRQFSNSRSEMNVSTLELGDSALYLCASRQGNTGELFFGEGSRLTVL.

The rearrangement uses TRBV5-6 and TRBJ1-5; D possibly corresponds to TRBD1 (5 bases). Looked up from germline, CDR1 is SGHDT and CDR2 is YYEEEE. Trimming took 2 bases from V and 7 from J, leaving 13 bases between them. This CDR3 has 14 amino acids. The CDR3 loop reads CASSFLLGTQPQHF. CDR3 sequence (DNA): TGTGCCAGCAGCTTCTTGTTAGGGACGCAGCCCCAGCATTTT.

This clonotype turned up a few times. The J gene is TRBJ2-5, the V gene TRBV27, with D unresolved. CDR3 size: 14 residues. Per germline, CDR1 MNHEY and CDR2 SMNVEV (reference sequence). V lost 2 bases to trimming and J lost 4 bases, with 11 bases between them. CDR3: CASSLLGVGETQYF. In nucleotides, the CDR3 is TGTGCCAGCAGTTTACTGGGTGTCGGAGAGACCCAGTACTTC.

In its sample, this clonotype was seen once. This may be a read error: a much more frequent sequence differs by one nucleotide. The chain has TRBV12-3 or TRBV12-4 and TRBJ1-1; D is unresolved. This CDR3 is 12 amino acids long. The CDR3 here is CVSSFQVTEAFF. The CDR3 nucleotides read TGTGTCAGCAGTTTTCAGGTCACTGAAGCTTTCTTT.

This clonotype was found many times. This rearrangement joins TRBV6-2 or TRBV6-3 to TRBJ2-1; 13 nucleotides line up with TRBD2. The CDR3 spans 15 residues. V was clipped by 5 bases and J by 7 bases; unmatched bases: 5. Germline lookup yields CDR1 MNHEY and CDR2 SVGEGT. In nucleotides, the CDR3 is TGTGCCAGCAGTACCCCGACTAGCGGGAGGAATGAGCAGTTCTTC. This gives the protein CASSTPTSGRNEQFF.

This clonotype was recorded many times. The chain recombines TRBV20-1 with TRBJ2-7, with D maybe TRBD2 (6 bases). Per the germline V gene, CDR1 is DFQATT and CDR2 is SNEGSKA (reference sequence). The CDR3 spans 16 residues. V lost 0 bases and J 0 bases, leaving 15 bases between the germline ends. The CDR3 DNA follows: TGCAGTGCTAGAGATCCGAGACGGGAGCACTCCTACGAGCAGTACTTC. Translated: CSARDPRREHSYEQYF.

With respect to this clonotype: A much larger clonotype is one base distant, so this may be a read error. The chain carries TRBV5-1 and TRBJ2-7; no clear D gene. This CDR3 region has 14 residues. CDR1 is SGHRS, CDR2 YFSETQ, per germline. V lost 2 bases to trimming and J lost 0 bases, with 9 bases between them. In nucleotides, the CDR3 is TGCGCCAGCAGCTTTGGTCATAGCTCCTACGAGCAGTACTTC. As protein: CASSFGHSSYEQYF.

At least ten counts were recorded for this clonotype. The V and J genes are TRBV29-1 and TRBJ1-4; D is possibly TRBD1 (6 bases). Germline CDR1 reads SQVTM; CDR2 reads ANQGSEA. The CDR3 loop spans 13 amino acids. With 1 base removed from V and 5 bases from J, the gap between germline ends came to 8 bases. CDR3 DNA: TGCAGCGTTGAAGGAGGGGGGAATGAAAAACTGTTTTTT. Its translation is CSVEGGGNEKLFF.

The DNA of the CDR3 is TGTGCCAGCAGCTACCTTCTGGTGTCTGAAGCTTTCTTT. Protein product: CASSYLLVSEAFF. This chain links TRBV11-3 with TRBJ1-1; D is undetermined. V was shortened by 4 bases and J by 6 bases, with 12 bases between the two germline ends. The germline V gene encodes CDR1 SGHNT and CDR2 YENEEA. The CDR3 is 13 residues long. Full variable domain (rest looked up from reference TRBV11-3 and TRBJ1-1): EAGVVQSPRYKIIEKKQPVAFWCNPISGHNTLYWYLQNLGQGPELLIRYENEEAVDDSQLPKDRFSAERLKGVDSTLKIQPAELGDSAVYLCASSYLLVSEAFFGQGTRLTVV.

This clonotype was recorded at least ten times. The J gene is TRBJ1-5, the V gene TRBV27, with D maybe TRBD1 (6 bases). The CDR3 is made up of 16 amino acids. Germline V gives CDR1 MNHEY, CDR2 SMNVEV (reference sequence). Trimming took 4 bases from V and 3 from J, leaving 16 bases between them. The CDR3 here is CASSSSSGVANQPQHF. DNA of the CDR3: TGTGCCAGCAGTTCATCCTCAGGGGTGGCCAATCAGCCCCAGCATTTT.

The chain uses TRBV27 and TRBJ2-1; perhaps TRBD2 as D (6 bases). With 6 bases removed from V and 3 bases from J, the gap between germline ends came to 15 bases. The germline V gene encodes CDR1 MNHEY and CDR2 SMNVEV (reference sequence). The CDR3 has 15 amino acids. The CDR3 sequence: CASRSAGLSYNEQFF. CDR3 nucleotide sequence: TGTGCCAGCAGATCAGCGGGCCTCAGCTACAATGAGCAGTTCTTC.

Turning to this clonotype: One end of the junction fails to match germline, which may point to a read error. This chain uses TRBV4-3 with TRBJ1-2, with TRBD1 identical over 7 bases. The germline CDR1 and CDR2 sequences are LGHNA and YSLEER. This CDR3 has 16 residues. The CDR3 sequence: CASSQAQGRGNSGYTF. The CDR3 DNA follows: TGCGCCAGCAGCCAAGCACAGGGGAGGGGTAACTCTGGCTACACCTTC.

V gene TRBV13 combines with J gene TRBJ2-5; D gene ambiguous. Trimming removed 0 bases from V and 1 base from J, with 12 bases in between. This CDR3 is 16 amino acids long. The germline V gene encodes CDR1 PRHDT and CDR2 FYEKMQ (reference sequence). DNA for the CDR3: TGTGCCAGCAGCTTAGGTGGCTTTCGCTCCCAAGAGACCCAGTACTTC. As protein: CASSLGGFRSQETQYF.